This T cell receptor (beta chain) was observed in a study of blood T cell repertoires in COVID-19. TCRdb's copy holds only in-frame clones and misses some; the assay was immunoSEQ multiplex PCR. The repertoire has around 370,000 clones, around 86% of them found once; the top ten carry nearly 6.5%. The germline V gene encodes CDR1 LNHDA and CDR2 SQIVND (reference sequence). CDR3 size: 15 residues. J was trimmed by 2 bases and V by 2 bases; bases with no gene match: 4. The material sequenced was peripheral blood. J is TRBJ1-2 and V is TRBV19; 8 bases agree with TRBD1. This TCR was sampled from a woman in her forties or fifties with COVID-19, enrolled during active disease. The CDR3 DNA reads TGTGCCAGTAGTATATACGGGACAGGAAACTATGGCTACACCTTC. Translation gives CASSIYGTGNYGYTF.